Presented here are 5 T cell receptor beta chains from one specimen sequenced in a study of T cell responses to AZD1222 COVID-19 vaccine. Here immunoSEQ multiplex PCR was the method, and the copy in TCRdb shows in-frame clones only, minus some. Among about 76,000 clones listed, roughly nine tenths were seen once. The source material was peripheral blood, sampled on day 0 of AZD1222 vaccination. The receptor source for this set is an adult in good health.

The rearrangement uses TRBV7-9 and TRBJ2-7; 7 bases map to TRBD1. From germline, CDR1 is SEHNR and CDR2 FQNEAQ (reference sequence). This CDR3 region has 16 residues. The ends lost 4 bases at V and 4 bases at J; junction bases unmatched: 13. The CDR3, as DNA: TGTGCCAGCAGCTCCAACGACAGGGATCTAAGGTACGAGCAGTACTTC. Its protein product is CASSSNDRDLRYEQYF. The full variable domain, completed using reference TRBV7-9 and TRBJ2-7, is DTGVSQNPRHKITKRGQNVTFRCDPISEHNRLYWYRQTLGQGPEFLTYFQNEAQLEKSRLLSDRFSAERPKGSFSTLEIQRTEQGDSAMYLCASSSNDRDLRYEQYFGPGTRLTVT.

V gene TRBV13 combines with J gene TRBJ2-5; 11 nucleotides match TRBD1. Looked up from germline, CDR1 is PRHDT and CDR2 is FYEKMQ (reference sequence). Trimming at V came to 6 bases and at J to 5 bases, leaving 8 bases not matched to a gene. This CDR3 has 15 residues. Here the CDR3 DNA reads TGTGCCAGCAGGAAGAGGACAGGGGGCATGGAGACCCAGTACTTC. It codes for CASRKRTGGMETQYF.

V and J are TRBV30 and TRBJ1-4; no reliable D call. The germline CDR1 and CDR2 sequences are GTSNPN and SVGIG (reference sequence). The V end lost 0 bases, the J end lost 3 bases, and 5 bases lay between the germline ends. This CDR3 contains 13 residues. The CDR3 region is CAWSVRPNEKLFF. The CDR3 DNA follows: TGTGCCTGGAGTGTACGCCCTAATGAAAAACTGTTTTTT.

This rearrangement joins TRBV11-2 to TRBJ1-4; no firm D call. Germline CDR1 reads SGHAT; CDR2 reads FQNNGV. The length of the CDR3 is 14 residues. V lost 4 bases to trimming and J lost 4 bases, with 10 bases between them. The CDR3 reads CASSSVWGNEKLFF. CDR3 coding DNA: TGTGCCAGCAGCTCGGTCTGGGGTAATGAAAAACTGTTTTTT.

The chain joins TRBV6-5 to TRBJ1-1; TRBD1 matches at 7 bases. The CDR3 covers 14 residues. The V and J ends lost 6 bases and 7 bases, in that order; junction bases with no gene match: 11. Looked up from germline, CDR1 is MNHEY and CDR2 is SVGAGI. For the CDR3, the DNA is TGTGCCAGCAGCGGGAGACAGGGTGCCTATGAAGCTTTCTTT. The encoded protein is CASSGRQGAYEAFF.